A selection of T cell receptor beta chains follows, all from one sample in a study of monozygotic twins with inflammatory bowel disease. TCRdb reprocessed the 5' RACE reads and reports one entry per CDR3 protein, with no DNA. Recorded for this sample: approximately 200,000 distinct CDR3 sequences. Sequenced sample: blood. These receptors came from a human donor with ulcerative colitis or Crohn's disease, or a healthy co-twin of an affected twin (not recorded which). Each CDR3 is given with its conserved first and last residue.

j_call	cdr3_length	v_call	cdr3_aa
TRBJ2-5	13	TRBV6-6	CASTRGHGETQYF
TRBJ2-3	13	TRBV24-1	CATSDQVRDTQYF
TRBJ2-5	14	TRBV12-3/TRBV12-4	CASSPRTSQETQYF
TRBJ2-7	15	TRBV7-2	CASSPPTGRTYEQYF
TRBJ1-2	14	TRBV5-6	CASSLTQANYGYTF
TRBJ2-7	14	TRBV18	CASSPSVSSYEQYF
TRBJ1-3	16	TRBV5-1	CASSQDREGSGNTIYF
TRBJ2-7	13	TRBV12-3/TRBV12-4	CASNFGAAYEQYF
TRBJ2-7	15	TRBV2	CASRVGTSGVYEQYF
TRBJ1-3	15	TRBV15	CATSSRDRLWNTIYF
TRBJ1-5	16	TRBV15	CATSTATGMRNHPQHF
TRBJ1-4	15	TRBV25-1	CASSESHRGFEKLFF
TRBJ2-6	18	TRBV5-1	CASSLEAVVVSGANVLTF
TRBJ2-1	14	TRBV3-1	CASSQVGRYNEQFF
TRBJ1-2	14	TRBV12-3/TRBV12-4	CASSLSSGNYGYTF
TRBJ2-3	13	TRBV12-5	CASGLGSTDTQYF